These T cell receptor beta chains were read from a single sample in a study of PD-L1 blockade in urothelial cancer. TCRdb's table, derived via immunoSEQ multiplex PCR, lists solely in-frame clones and lacks some. Here the sample spans under 40,000 clones, around 82% being singletons. The source was PBMCs, collected around atezolizumab (anti-PD-L1) treatment. These receptors came from a man in his sixties with urothelial cancer. CDR3s include the opening cysteine and the closing phenylalanine or tryptophan. Fields, in order: V gene, D gene, J gene, clone size, CDR3 DNA, CDR3 protein. The D gene is left open where the match is weak. Only some rows state a clone size, as once, few, many or a class for expanded clones.

>TRBV7-9|NA|TRBJ1-3|once
TGTGCCAGCAGAGGGGGCTCTGGAAACACCATATATTTT
CASRGGSGNTIYF
>TRBV21-1|NA|TRBJ2-7|NA
TGTGCCAGCAGCGCTGACAGCGAGCAGTACTTC
CASSADSEQYF
>TRBV6-5|NA|TRBJ2-6|NA
TGTGCCAGCAGCCTCCAGGGAGGTGGGGCCAACGTCCTGACTTTC
CASSLQGGGANVLTF
>TRBV9|TRBD2|TRBJ2-5|NA
TGTGCCAGCAGCGGCGGGGGGGCCTCATCCCGGGAGACCCAGTACTTC
CASSGGGASSRETQYF
>TRBV5-1|TRBD1|TRBJ2-1|NA
TGCGCCAGCAGCTTGGCCGGACAGGGGCGGAATGAGCAGTTCTTC
CASSLAGQGRNEQFF
>TRBV9|NA|TRBJ2-1|NA
TGTGCCAGCAGCGCCGGAGGAGGGTTAGCACTATACAATGAGCAGTTCTTC
CASSAGGGLALYNEQFF
>TRBV9|NA|TRBJ2-1|NA
TGTGCCAGTTCGATAGGGGGTCAAAACAATGAGCAGTTCTTC
CASSIGGQNNEQFF
>TRBV5-1|TRBD1|TRBJ2-2|NA
TGCGCCAGCACCTCGGGGACAGGGACCGGGGAGCTGTTTTTT
CASTSGTGTGELFF
>TRBV29-1|TRBD1|TRBJ2-7|NA
TGCAGCGTTGGGACAGGGGGTGGTGAGGGCGAGCAGTACTTC
CSVGTGGGEGEQYF
>TRBV29-1|TRBD2|TRBJ2-6|NA
TGCAGCGTTAAAGGCGGGAGCTGGGCCAACGTCCTGACTTTC
CSVKGGSWANVLTF
>TRBV5-6|NA|TRBJ2-7|NA
TGTGCCAGCAGCAAACAGGGCTACGAGCAGTACTTC
CASSKQGYEQYF
>TRBV9|NA|TRBJ1-1|NA
TGTGCCAGCAGCGTAGGGGTTGGGCCCACTGAAGCTTTCTTT
CASSVGVGPTEAFF
>TRBV5-1|NA|TRBJ2-7|NA
TGCGCCAGCGGCCCGAGAGAGGGCGAGCAGTACTTC
CASGPREGEQYF
>TRBV29-1|TRBD1|TRBJ1-1|NA
TGCAGCGTCCGGACAGGGGGGATGAACACTGAAGCTTTCTTT
CSVRTGGMNTEAFF
>TRBV11-3|TRBD2|TRBJ2-1|few
TGTGCCAGCAGCTCCGGCCTAGCGGGGGGGCCGATCAATGAGCAGTTCTTC
CASSSGLAGGPINEQFF
>TRBV6-1|NA|TRBJ1-1|few
TGTGCCAGCAGGCTCTACAGGGACACGAACACTGAAGCTTTCTTT
CASRLYRDTNTEAFF
>TRBV6-1|NA|TRBJ2-5|NA
TGTGCCAGCAGTGAAGCGCTTCGCAGGTCCCAAGAGACCCAGTACTTC
CASSEALRRSQETQYF
>TRBV5-8|TRBD1|TRBJ1-6|NA
TGTGCCAGCAGCGGGGGACAGTTAAATTCACCCCTCCACTTT
CASSGGQLNSPLHF
>TRBV10-1|NA|TRBJ1-3|few
TGCGCCAGCAGTGATGTACAGACCTCTGGAAACACCATATATTTT
CASSDVQTSGNTIYF
>TRBV5-1|TRBD2|TRBJ2-1|few
TGCGCCAGCAGCTTTGGGACTAGCGGGGGGGCAGTTCCTCCACGTGAGCAGTTCTTC
CASSFGTSGGAVPPREQFF